The next 27 T cell receptor beta chains were all read from a single sample in a study of T cell responses to AZD1222 COVID-19 vaccine. Repertoires were generated with immunoSEQ multiplex PCR, while TCRdb's copy carries only in-frame clones and drops some. In the table there are some 120,000 clones, 86% of which are singletons. The sample was peripheral blood, taken 28 days after the second AZD1222 dose. The source is an adult who received the AZD1222 COVID-19 vaccine.

The gene calls are TRBV18 and TRBJ1-5; 8 bases agree with TRBD1. Trimming at V came to 5 bases and at J to 0 bases, leaving 3 bases not matched to a gene. The germline gives CDR1 KGHSH, CDR2 LQKENI. This CDR3 has 15 residues. The CDR3 coding sequence is TGTGCCAGCTCAAGGACAGGGAATAGCAATCAGCCCCAGCATTTT. It yields the protein CASSRTGNSNQPQHF. The variable domain in full, with the rest retrieved from reference TRBV18 and TRBJ1-5, is NAGVMQNPRHLVRRRGQEARLRCSPMKGHSHVYWYRQLPEEGLKFMVYLQKENIIDESGMPKERFSAEFPKEGPSILRIQQVVRGDSAAYFCASSRTGNSNQPQHFGDGTRLSIL.

The chain carries TRBV13 and TRBJ2-2, with 12 bases fitting TRBD1. Germline CDR1 reads PRHDT; CDR2 reads FYEKMQ (reference sequence). The CDR3 is made up of 16 amino acids. Trimming cost V 4 bases and J 6 bases; bases outside gene matches: 6. CDR3 nucleotides: TGTGCCAGCAGCTCCCGGGACAGGGGGCTTTCCGGGGAGCTGTTTTTT. Amino acid sequence: CASSSRDRGLSGELFF.

V and J are TRBV6-1 and TRBJ2-2; D uncertain. V was trimmed by 2 bases and J by 5 bases, leaving 6 bases between them. In germline, CDR1 is MNHNS, CDR2 SASEGT. The CDR3 extends over 13 amino acids. This CDR3 reads CASSEIQTGELFF. The CDR3 bases are TGTGCCAGCAGTGAAATCCAGACCGGGGAGCTGTTTTTT.

The chain has TRBV6-1 and TRBJ1-5; D ambiguous. The CDR3 has 13 residues. Germline CDR1 and CDR2: MNHNS and SASEGT. With 2 bases removed from V and 5 bases from J, the gap between germline ends came to 7 bases. The CDR3 loop is CASSEKGYQPQHF. The CDR3 DNA reads TGTGCCAGCAGTGAAAAGGGCTATCAGCCCCAGCATTTT.

The V and J genes are TRBV5-1 and TRBJ2-3; D ambiguous. Trimming took 2 bases from V and 1 from J, leaving 8 bases between them. The CDR3 runs to 14 residues. CDR1 and CDR2 from the germline V gene are SGHRS and YFSETQ. CDR3: CASSFATRTDTQYF. CDR3 DNA sequence: TGCGCCAGCAGCTTTGCCACCCGCACAGATACGCAGTATTTT.

The V gene is TRBV7-9, the J gene TRBJ1-1; unclear D gene. CDR1 and CDR2 from the germline V gene are SEHNR and FQNEAQ (reference sequence). Trimming removed 2 bases at V and 1 base at J, with 5 bases between. The CDR3 has 13 amino acids. CDR3 residues: CASSLIQNTEAFF. Here the CDR3 DNA reads TGTGCCAGCAGCTTAATACAGAACACTGAAGCTTTCTTT.

The chain recombines TRBV19 with TRBJ1-2; D possibly corresponds to TRBD1 (6 bases). Trimming took 4 bases from V and 4 from J, leaving 13 bases between them. The CDR3 length is 14 residues. CDR1 and CDR2 from the germline V gene are LNHDA and SQIVND (reference sequence). The CDR3 is CASSTTGTRYGYTF. For the CDR3, the DNA is TGTGCCAGTAGTACGACCGGGACACGCTATGGCTACACCTTC.

This CDR3 is CASKPRTGNYEQYF. CDR3 nucleotides: TGTGCCAGCAAGCCTAGGACAGGGAACTACGAGCAGTACTTC. J is TRBJ2-7 and V is TRBV2; 8 bases line up with TRBD1. This CDR3 has 14 amino acids. Germline assignment: CDR1 SNHLY and CDR2 FYNNEI. The ends lost 7 bases at V and 3 bases at J; junction bases unmatched: 8.

This clone was seen once. The chain is built from TRBV5-1 and TRBJ2-7; D not certain. The CDR3 runs 13 residues. V was shortened by 5 bases and J by 3 bases, with 12 bases between the two germline ends. Germline V gene data show CDR1 as SGHRS and CDR2 as YFSETQ. CDR3 nucleotide sequence: TGCGCCAGCAGTGAATCGGCCTTCTACGAGCAGTACTTC. Translation: CASSESAFYEQYF.

The chain employs TRBV6-5 and TRBJ2-3; tentatively, D is TRBD2 (6 bases). Trimming removed 6 bases at V and 1 base at J, with 14 bases between. CDR3 length equals 15 residues. Germline assignment: CDR1 MNHEY and CDR2 SVGAGI. CDR3 in DNA: TGTGCCAGCAGCCCGGGGGACCTAGGCACAGATACGCAGTATTTT. It encodes CASSPGDLGTDTQYF.

This sequence joins TRBV27 and TRBJ1-2, with D unresolved. Germline CDR1 and CDR2: MNHEY and SMNVEV (reference sequence). This CDR3 contains 12 residues. V dropped 4 bases and J dropped 8 bases, with 11 bases sitting between them. The CDR3 sequence: CASSSRWGGYTF. For the CDR3, the DNA is TGTGCCAGCAGTTCCCGTTGGGGAGGCTACACCTTC.

This clone was counted once. CDR3 coding DNA: TGTGCCAGCAGCTTCCGATCCAACAGGGGCTACGAGCAGTACTTC. Its protein is CASSFRSNRGYEQYF. The gene calls are TRBV7-2 and TRBJ2-7; 7 bases align to TRBD1. The V segment lost 3 bases and the J segment 3 bases; nucleotides outside the gene matches: 8. The CDR3 totals 15 residues. The germline CDR1 and CDR2 sequences are SGHTA and FQGNSA.

The chain uses TRBV18 and TRBJ1-5, with D unclear. Per germline, CDR1 KGHSH and CDR2 LQKENI. V was shortened by 3 bases and J by 3 bases, with 6 bases between the two germline ends. The CDR3 length is 13 residues. CDR3 loop: CASSPDFNQPQHF. The CDR3 region has the DNA TGTGCCAGCTCACCGGATTTCAATCAGCCCCAGCATTTT.

The J gene is TRBJ2-2, the V gene TRBV10-1; D remains unclear. The germline gives CDR1 WNHNN, CDR2 SYGVQD (reference sequence). The CDR3 runs to 13 residues. V was trimmed by 4 bases and J by 1 base, leaving 4 bases between them. CDR3: CASSGRNTGELFF. DNA of the CDR3: TGCGCCAGCAGTGGCCGGAACACCGGGGAGCTGTTTTTT.

The chain carries TRBV13 and TRBJ1-4; D not certain. V dropped 2 bases and J dropped 6 bases, with 7 bases sitting between them. This CDR3 is 13 amino acids long. The V gene's germline CDR1 is PRHDT and CDR2 FYEKMQ (reference sequence). The CDR3 nucleotides are TGTGCCAGCAGCTTATTGGCCCATGAAAAACTGTTTTTT. Its protein product is CASSLLAHEKLFF.

The chain is built from TRBV5-6 and TRBJ2-7, with D unclear. Germline CDR1 reads SGHDT; CDR2 reads YYEEEE. The V gene lost 0 bases and the J gene lost 1 base, with 8 bases spanning the gap. The CDR3 is 14 amino acids. CDR3 sequence: CASSLGGVSYEQYF. CDR3 nucleotide sequence: TGTGCCAGCAGCTTGGGTGGGGTTTCCTACGAGCAGTACTTC.

The chain uses TRBV20-1 and TRBJ1-3, with unresolved D. V dropped 6 bases and J dropped 4 bases, with 7 bases sitting between them. Germline V lookup: CDR1 DFQATT, CDR2 SNEGSKA (reference sequence). This CDR3 comprises 11 residues. The CDR3 DNA reads as TGCAGTGCCCCCGGGGGAAACACCATATATTTT. Translated, it gives CSAPGGNTIYF.

This clone was found once. This chain links TRBV29-1 with TRBJ1-2; TRBD1 aligns across 8 bases. CDR1 SQVTM and CDR2 ANQGSEA come from the germline V gene. The V segment lost 5 bases and the J segment 2 bases; nucleotides outside the gene matches: 1. CDR3 length: 12 amino acids. The CDR3 sequence: CSVRTGNYGYTF. The CDR3 DNA follows: TGCAGCGTTAGGACAGGGAACTATGGCTACACCTTC.

The rearrangement uses TRBV30 and TRBJ1-1; D gene unclear. CDR1 and CDR2 (germline): GTSNPN, SVGIG (reference sequence). CDR3 length: 13 residues. V dropped 5 bases and J dropped 1 base, with 11 bases sitting between them. The CDR3 DNA reads TGTGCCTGGGACGAGAGGGCGAACACTGAAGCTTTCTTT. Amino acid sequence: CAWDERANTEAFF.

CDR3 residues: CASFARGGGNQPQHF. Written as DNA, the CDR3 is TGTGCCAGCTTCGCTCGCGGAGGCGGCAATCAGCCCCAGCATTTT. This sequence joins TRBV6-5 and TRBJ1-5; D ambiguous. The CDR3 runs 15 residues. CDR1 and CDR2 from the germline V gene are MNHEY and SVGAGI. V was clipped by 8 bases and J by 2 bases, with 16 bases between them.

This chain connects TRBV5-1 to TRBJ1-1, with TRBD1 matching 12 bases. CDR1 and CDR2 (germline): SGHRS, YFSETQ. Trimming cost V 4 bases and J 3 bases; bases outside gene matches: 4. The CDR3 runs 15 residues. The CDR3, as DNA: TGCGCCAGCAGCGGGGGACAGGGGGCGGACACTGAAGCTTTCTTT. Its translation: CASSGGQGADTEAFF.

J is TRBJ1-2 and V is TRBV24-1, with 9 positions matching TRBD1. There are 12 residues in the CDR3. With V trimmed by 10 bases and J by 8 bases, 7 bases remained unmatched. From germline, CDR1 is KGHDR and CDR2 SFDVKD. CDR3 amino acids: CATGTGSSGYTF. The CDR3 coding sequence is TGTGCCACAGGGACAGGGAGTAGCGGCTACACCTTC.

This chain joins TRBV7-8 and TRBJ1-5; the D gene is possibly TRBD1 (6 bases). The CDR3 length is 13 residues. Germline CDR1 reads SGHVS; CDR2 reads FQNEAQ. V lost 5 bases and J lost 7, with 12 bases in between. The CDR3 nucleotides read TGTGCCAGCAGCCAACAGGGAGGGCAGCCCCAGCATTTT. This encodes CASSQQGGQPQHF.

This clone was picked up one time. The rearrangement links TRBV7-9 to TRBJ2-7, with D perhaps matching TRBD1 (6 bases). Germline values: CDR1 SEHNR, CDR2 FQNEAQ (reference sequence). V was pared by 5 bases and J by 2 bases, with 13 bases between. The CDR3 consists of 14 residues. The CDR3: CASSNPQGTYEQYF. The CDR3 bases are TGTGCCAGCAGCAACCCCCAGGGGACCTACGAGCAGTACTTC.

CDR3 residues: CASSLQGETQYF. The CDR3, as DNA: TGCGCCAGCAGCTTACAGGGAGAGACCCAGTACTTC. The rearrangement joins TRBV5-1 to TRBJ2-5; weak D call: TRBD1 (6 bases). V gave up 2 bases and J gave up 4 bases, with 6 bases separating them. The germline gives CDR1 SGHRS, CDR2 YFSETQ. The CDR3 loop spans 12 amino acids.

There are many counts of this clone. The V and J genes are TRBV4-3 and TRBJ2-1; 7 bases are a match to TRBD1. Per germline, CDR1 LGHNA and CDR2 YSLEER. V trimming: 4 bases; J trimming: 10 bases; junction bases outside the gene matches: 10. This CDR3 region has 14 residues. CDR3 residues: CASSLYRGRDEQFF. The DNA of the CDR3 is TGCGCCAGCAGCCTTTACAGGGGAAGAGACGAGCAGTTCTTC.

The gene calls are TRBV23-1 and TRBJ1-5; D gene uncertain. TRBV23-1 is an ORF; its function is uncertain. Between the trimmed V and J ends, which lost 8 bases and 7 bases, there was a span of 9 bases. The CDR3 has 11 residues. The CDR3 protein is CASYWQQPQHF. CDR3 nucleotides: TGCGCCAGCTATTGGCAGCAGCCCCAGCATTTT.